A selection of T cell receptor beta chains follows, all from one sample in a study of shared clonotypes between healthy human individuals. Some clones are missing from TCRdb's copy, which holds only in-frame ones; the method was immunoSEQ multiplex PCR. There are under 600,000 clones in the sample; about 96% occur only once, and 0.05% to 0.08% lies in the top ten. The specimen was naive CD4+ T cells sorted from blood. The receptor source for this set is a woman younger than 45 in good health. Both conserved end residues are part of each CDR3. A D gene is named only where the DNA matches it firmly. For some rows the clone size is stated as once, few or many, or as a class when expanded; others skip it.

j_call d_call clone_size v_call cdr3_aa cdr3_nt
TRBJ1-5 TRBD1 - TRBV6-6 CASRGRQGINQPQHF TGTGCCAGCAGGGGTCGACAGGGGATCAATCAGCCCCAGCATTTT
TRBJ1-1 - - TRBV11-2 CASSIEGGTEAFF TGTGCCAGCAGCATAGAGGGGGGAACTGAAGCTTTCTTT
TRBJ2-2 TRBD2 once TRBV18 CASSLVSGRPTGELFF TGTGCCAGCTCGCTGGTTAGCGGGAGGCCCACCGGGGAGCTGTTTTTT
TRBJ2-4 TRBD1 - TRBV10-3 CAISGTGEDIQYF TGTGCCATCTCAGGGACAGGGGAGGACATTCAGTACTTC
TRBJ1-1 - - TRBV7-2 CASSLIGEAFF TGTGCCAGCAGCTTAATCGGGGAAGCTTTCTTT
TRBJ2-7 - - TRBV7-2 CASSFGGTYEQYF TGTGCCAGCAGCTTTGGGGGAACCTACGAGCAGTACTTC
TRBJ1-5 - - TRBV14 CASSPGKTNQPQHF TGTGCCAGCAGCCCAGGGAAGACGAATCAGCCCCAGCATTTT
TRBJ1-2 TRBD1 - TRBV6-5 CASSRDRADGYTF TGTGCCAGCAGTAGGGACAGGGCTGACGGCTACACCTTC
TRBJ1-1 TRBD1 - TRBV28 CASSTVQGAKGQAFF TGTGCCAGCAGTACTGTGCAGGGGGCGAAGGGCCAAGCTTTCTTT
TRBJ1-3 - - TRBV9 CASRVGETGNTIYF TGTGCCAGCAGGGTGGGGGAGACTGGAAACACCATATATTTT
TRBJ2-3 TRBD1 once TRBV2 CASKRQGLNTDTQYF TGTGCCAGCAAACGACAGGGTCTTAACACAGATACGCAGTATTTT
TRBJ2-7 - - TRBV9 CASSVGASLSYEQYF TGTGCCAGCAGCGTAGGAGCCAGCCTCTCCTACGAGCAGTACTTC
TRBJ2-7 TRBD1 - TRBV7-7 CASSRDRGYEQYF TGTGCCAGCAGCCGGGACAGGGGATACGAGCAGTACTTC
TRBJ2-3 - - TRBV28 CASGDSTDTQYF TGTGCCAGTGGGGACAGCACAGATACGCAGTATTTT
TRBJ1-2 - - TRBV7-2 CASSLTAGMYYGYTF TGTGCCAGCAGCTTGACCGCAGGGATGTACTATGGCTACACCTTC
TRBJ2-2 - - TRBV7-9 CASSLGGNLQISNTGELFF TGTGCCAGCAGCTTAGGGGGGAACCTCCAAATTTCGAACACCGGGGAGCTGTTTTTT
TRBJ2-3 - once TRBV6-5 CASSSPVRNTQYF TGTGCCAGCAGTTCCCCCGTTCGGAATACGCAGTATTTT
TRBJ2-1 TRBD2 - TRBV2 CASSSLAGVSYNEQFF TGTGCCAGCAGTTCACTAGCGGGAGTGAGCTACAATGAGCAGTTCTTC
TRBJ2-7 - - TRBV5-1 CASSLGLAVYEQYF TGCGCCAGCAGCTTGGGTTTAGCGGTTTACGAGCAGTACTTC
TRBJ1-4 - - TRBV30 CAWTRAHNEKLFF TGTGCCTGGACGAGGGCTCATAATGAAAAACTGTTTTTT
TRBJ2-1 TRBD1 once TRBV18 CASSGQGASNEQFF TGTGCCAGCTCCGGACAGGGGGCAAGCAATGAGCAGTTCTTC
TRBJ2-5 TRBD1 - TRBV5-4 CASSLQGQETQYF TGTGCCAGCAGCTTACAGGGGCAAGAGACCCAGTACTTC
TRBJ2-5 TRBD1 - TRBV19 CASSMWQGEETQYF TGTGCCAGTAGTATGTGGCAGGGGGAAGAGACCCAGTACTTC
TRBJ2-7 - - TRBV28 CASTYSGPYEQYF TGTGCCAGCACCTACAGCGGGCCCTACGAGCAGTACTTC
TRBJ2-7 - - TRBV7-2 CASRPGFESYEQYF TGTGCCAGCAGGCCCGGATTCGAGTCCTACGAGCAGTACTTC
TRBJ2-7 TRBD2 - TRBV7-9 CASSPRQGTRSYEQYF TGTGCCAGCAGCCCACGGCAAGGGACTAGGTCCTACGAGCAGTACTTC
TRBJ1-4 TRBD1 - TRBV28 CASSTGTGVNEKLFF TGTGCCAGCAGTACCGGGACAGGGGTTAATGAAAAACTGTTTTTT
TRBJ2-3 - - TRBV5-1 CASRYDLVPHNASTDTQYF TGCGCCAGCAGGTACGATCTTGTTCCACACAATGCTAGCACAGATACGCAGTATTTT
TRBJ2-5 - - TRBV19 CASSIVRGGGAQYF TGTGCCAGTAGTATAGTTAGAGGCGGTGGGGCCCAGTACTTC
TRBJ2-3 - - TRBV14 CASSQVLPTDTQYF TGTGCCAGCAGCCAAGTCTTGCCCACAGATACGCAGTATTTT
TRBJ2-7 - - TRBV11-2 CASSPSRRDEQYF TGTGCCAGCAGCCCATCGAGGAGGGACGAGCAGTACTTC
TRBJ2-7 - - TRBV10-3 CAIRRRDGYEQYF TGTGCCATCAGAAGACGGGACGGCTACGAGCAGTACTTC
TRBJ1-3 - - TRBV19 CASSISGTGNTIYF TGTGCCAGTAGTATATCTGGGACTGGAAACACCATATATTTT
TRBJ2-7 - - TRBV9 CASSPSLVGAYEQYF TGTGCCAGCAGCCCATCCCTTGTGGGGGCCTACGAGCAGTACTTC
TRBJ2-3 TRBD2 - TRBV10-1 CASSASGTTTDTQYF TGCGCCAGCAGTGCTAGCGGGACGACCACAGATACGCAGTATTTT
TRBJ2-7 TRBD2 - TRBV6-5 CASRQGGRAYEQYF TGTGCCAGCCGGCAGGGAGGGAGAGCTTACGAGCAGTACTTC
TRBJ2-1 TRBD2 - TRBV25-1 CASSDTGTSRNEQFF TGTGCCAGCAGTGACACCGGGACTAGTAGAAATGAGCAGTTCTTC
TRBJ1-4 - - TRBV19 CASSRGPYATNEKLFF TGTGCCAGTAGTAGAGGACCGTATGCAACTAATGAAAAACTGTTTTTT
TRBJ2-5 TRBD2 - TRBV29-1 CSVREGETQYF TGCAGCGTTCGGGAGGGAGAGACCCAGTACTTC
TRBJ2-1 - - TRBV18 CASSPGGDEQFF TGTGCCAGCTCACCAGGGGGAGATGAGCAGTTCTTC
TRBJ1-5 TRBD1 few TRBV2 CASRGQSHQPQHF TGTGCCAGCAGGGGACAGTCCCATCAGCCCCAGCATTTT
TRBJ2-7 - few TRBV5-1 CASSLAVTNSHEQYF TGCGCCAGCAGCTTGGCCGTCACTAACAGTCACGAGCAGTACTTC
TRBJ2-3 - - TRBV5-1 CASSFNGADTQYF TGCGCCAGCAGCTTTAACGGCGCAGATACGCAGTATTTT
TRBJ2-1 TRBD2 - TRBV5-1 CASSIRTSSEQFF TGCGCCAGCAGCATCCGGACTAGCAGTGAGCAGTTCTTC
TRBJ2-5 TRBD1 - TRBV6-5 CASSTHRGRGETQYF TGTGCCAGCAGCACGCACAGGGGAAGAGGGGAGACCCAGTACTTC
TRBJ1-2 - - TRBV18 CASSPLRQPDGYTF TGTGCCAGCTCACCCCTAAGACAGCCTGATGGCTACACCTTC
TRBJ2-3 TRBD2 - TRBV7-6 CASSSTSGSFSTDTQYF TGTGCCAGCAGCTCTACTAGCGGGAGTTTCAGCACAGATACGCAGTATTTT
TRBJ2-5 TRBD1 once TRBV10-3 CATGDAGTGEETQYF TGTGCCACCGGAGACGCCGGGACAGGGGAAGAGACCCAGTACTTC
TRBJ1-5 TRBD1 - TRBV6-1 CASSEVRQGNQPQHF TGTGCCAGCAGTGAAGTAAGACAGGGGAATCAGCCCCAGCATTTT